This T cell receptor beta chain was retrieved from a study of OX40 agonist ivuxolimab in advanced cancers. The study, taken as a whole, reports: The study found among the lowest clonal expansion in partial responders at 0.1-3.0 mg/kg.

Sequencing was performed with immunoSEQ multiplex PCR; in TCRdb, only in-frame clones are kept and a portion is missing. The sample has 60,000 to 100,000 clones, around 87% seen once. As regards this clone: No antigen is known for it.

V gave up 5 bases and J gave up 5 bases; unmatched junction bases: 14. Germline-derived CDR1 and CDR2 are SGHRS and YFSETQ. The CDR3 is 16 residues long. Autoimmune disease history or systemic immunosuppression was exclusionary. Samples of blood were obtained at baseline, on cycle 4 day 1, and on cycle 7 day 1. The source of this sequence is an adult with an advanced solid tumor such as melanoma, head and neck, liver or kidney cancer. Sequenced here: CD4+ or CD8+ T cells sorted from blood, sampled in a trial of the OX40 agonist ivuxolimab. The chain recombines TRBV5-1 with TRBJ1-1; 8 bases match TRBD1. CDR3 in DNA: TGCGCCAGCAGTCGCAATGACAGGGGCCCTGGAACTGAAGCTTTCTTT. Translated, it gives CASSRNDRGPGTEAFF.